This T cell receptor beta chain was identified in a study of T-cell memory formation after mild COVID-19 (dated by TCRdb to the early 2020s). About the study as a whole: TCR sequence clusters from the two donors were found to be largely donor specific. In a couple of donors, T-cell clones that expanded and contracted after mild COVID-19 were followed by sequencing TCRalpha and TCRbeta repertoires longitudinally. The cohort comprised two young, previously healthy adult volunteers, one female and one male.

Broad study findings and their caveats: Some responding clones were detected in pre-infection memory, suggesting pre-existing cross-reactive memory T cells joined the SARS-CoV-2 response. Balanced CD4/CD8 phenotypes were observed for clones contracting from day 15 to 85, whereas a bias towards CD4+ was observed for a second wave of clones expanding from day 15 to 37. Only two mild cases were covered in the study, and larger cohorts including severe cases with pre-infection samples were considered necessary. SARS-CoV-2 specificity of the second-wave clones peaking on day 37 was not confirmed. Contracting CD4+ clones turned up mainly in the CM and EM memory subsets, whereas EMRA was where CD8+ clones were enriched.

PBMCs were isolated by Ficoll-Paque density gradient centrifugation. Sequencing was performed on an Illumina NovaSeq 6000. TCRalpha and TCRbeta cDNA libraries were built by 5'RACE with constant-segment primers, adding sample barcodes and unique molecular identifiers. RNA was extracted from every sample with Trizol reagent. Amplification of the libraries took two PCR steps, and the second step added a second sample barcode plus Illumina TruSeq adapters. Sequencing of the libraries was done on an Illumina NovaSeq, producing 2 x 150 bp paired-end reads. As for the authors' bioinformatics: Demultiplexing of reads and collapsing into UMI-guided consensus sequences were performed with migec v1.2.7. Using mixcr v2.1.11, UMI consensuses were aligned to TRA and TRB V and J templates and then assembled into clonotypes. A clonotype was counted as expanded or contracted only when both edgeR and NoisET called the clonotype significant, with the noise models trained on biological replicates. For edgeR calls, the cutoffs were a false discovery rate-adjusted p below 0.01 and a log2 fold-change threshold of 1. PCA with hierarchical clustering of max-normalized trajectories of the 1000 most abundant clonotypes was used as exploratory dynamics analysis. Each responding clone was given a CD4 or CD8 phenotype based on the CD4+ and CD8+ repertoires, which had been sequenced separately. The raw public reads went through TCRdb reprocessing: fastp at Q25, MiXCR clone calling, in-frame beta chains kept. Every CDR3 protein is listed once, alongside the most common genes and DNA of its rows. TCRdb's processing, not the authors', yielded these V and J calls. In this sample the table shows fewer than 650,000 distinct CDR3 sequences, roughly 17% of which occur a single time. The top ten constitute approximately 8.1% of the sample.

This clonotype has just a few counts. Its target antigen remains unknown. It has no much larger one-base neighbor in the sample; base qualities were not kept. The source is an adult woman who had mild COVID-19 (a few samples of this study predate the infection). The sample titles of this study are shuffled in the database, so cell type and time point are left out; the donor was told from shared clones. The material sequenced was PBMCs or a T cell subset sorted from them (not recorded which).

The nucleotide sequence is TGTGCCAGCAGTTACGTGGGGGGCCTCACAGATACGCAGTATTTT. Translated, this gives CASSYVGGLTDTQYF. Recombination linked TRBV6-2 or TRBV6-3 to TRBJ2-3, with the D gene possibly TRBD1 or TRBD2, each one fitting 6 bases. Spanning cysteine to phenylalanine, the CDR3 consists of 15 amino acids. The CDR3 DNA has 45 bases and is translated from base 1. In the germline V gene, CDR1 corresponds to MNHEY and CDR2 to SVGEGT. V sheds 2 bases and J sheds 2 bases, leaving 11 bases between their ends.